The count of the clone carrying this T cell receptor beta chain is one. Its antigen is still unknown. These data are taken from a study of a mutant IDH1 vaccine in newly diagnosed glioma. Study at large: Vaccine administration was initiated 4-6 weeks following radiotherapy alone, or with temozolomide cycles.

Method: immunoSEQ multiplex PCR; TCRdb's copy keeps in-frame clones and lacks some. The sample has tens of thousands of clones, roughly 79% seen once. Time point: week 35, safety follow-up. It was 300 ug of mutant IDH1 20-mer peptide that made up each vaccine dose, given with topical imiquimod. Those who donated had recent WHO grade 3 or 4 IDH1-mutant, ATRX-lost astrocytomas. Germline loops: CDR1 LNHDA, CDR2 SQIVND (reference sequence). This CDR3 contains 14 residues. V gave up 4 bases and J gave up 1 base, with 10 bases separating them. Here the sequenced sample was PBMCs, taken from a glioma patient whose treatment included an IDH1 peptide vaccine. This sequence was found in a man aged 35-49 years with glioma. The rearrangement uses TRBV19 and TRBJ1-1; D possibly corresponds to TRBD1 (5 bases). For the CDR3, the DNA is TGTGCCAGTAGTAGCAGTGGGACGAACACTGAAGCTTTCTTT. Translating gives CASSSSGTNTEAFF.